Below, 11 T cell receptor beta chains from the same sample are listed, as sequenced in a study of immune evolution from preneoplasia to lung adenocarcinoma (dated by TCRdb to about 2021). The receptor library was made with the immunoSEQ multiplex PCR assay. The table was pulled from immuneACCESS by TCRdb, which kept in-frame rearrangements only. Such tables lose some clones; where checked, under half of the loss comes from unresolved V genes, and the rest has no known cause. This sample has about 26,000 clones in its table, and about 74% of those were observed once. The ten largest clones add up to roughly 5.7% of the sample. What was sequenced was FFPE invasive lung adenocarcinoma tissue. Taken with the paper, the label for cell subset or site translates to: frankly invasive lung adenocarcinoma (ADC). The receptors here all came from a person aged 60 to 70 with invasive lung adenocarcinoma. Some clones in this sample may be carry-over from other donors' samples.

This chain uses TRBV6-5 with TRBJ2-3, with a tentative D call TRBD1 (6 bases). The CDR3 has 14 amino acids. Trimming took off 8 bases at V and 1 base at J, with 13 bases between the two ends. CDR1 is MNHEY and CDR2 is SVGAGI in the germline V gene. DNA for the CDR3: TGTGCCAGCCGAACAGGGCCCGGCACAGATACGCAGTATTTT. Amino acid sequence: CASRTGPGTDTQYF.

CDR3 in DNA: TGTGCCAGCAGCCTGTGGGGACAGGGGGCTAAGGGAGAGCAGTTCTTC. It yields the protein CASSLWGQGAKGEQFF. This chain uses TRBV7-2 with TRBJ2-1; 12 bases map to TRBD1. J lost 10 bases, V lost 5 bases, and 12 bases had no gene match. Germline V gene sequence: CDR1 SGHTA, CDR2 FQGNSA. This CDR3 has 16 residues.

This clone occurred a few times. V is TRBV4-1 and J is TRBJ1-5; D gene uncertain. This CDR3 region has 13 residues. Germline CDR1 is MGHRA and CDR2 is YSYEKL. V lost 0 bases, J lost 5 bases, and 5 bases lay in between. This CDR3 is CASSQDYHQPQHF. CDR3 in DNA: TGCGCCAGCAGCCAAGATTACCATCAGCCCCAGCATTTT.

Regarding this clone: One junction end does not reproduce the germline sequence, and a read error may be involved. The rearrangement joins TRBV28 to TRBJ2-1, with TRBD2 matching over 11 bases. The germline CDR1 and CDR2 sequences are MDHEN and SYDVKM. The CDR3 length is 16 residues. The DNA of the CDR3 is TGTGTCAGCAGAGTGGGTAGCGGGAGGGCCTACAATGAGCAGTTCTTC. Protein sequence: CVSRVGSGRAYNEQFF.

This CDR3 is CASSLSGRASYEQYF. The CDR3 bases are TGTGCCAGCAGTTTAAGTGGGAGGGCCTCCTACGAGCAGTACTTC. The chain employs TRBV27 and TRBJ2-7; 7 bases map to TRBD2. Germline assignment: CDR1 MNHEY and CDR2 SMNVEV (reference sequence). The V gene end was trimmed by 2 bases and the J gene end by 0 bases; junction bases not matched to a gene: 4. The CDR3 covers 15 residues.

J is TRBJ2-5 and V is TRBV9, with D unresolved. CDR3 length: 13 amino acids. V was shortened by 2 bases and J by 0 bases, with 5 bases between the two germline ends. Germline-derived CDR1 and CDR2 are SGDLS and YYNGEE. The CDR3: CASSVSYQETQYF. As DNA, the CDR3 is TGTGCCAGCAGCGTTAGCTACCAAGAGACCCAGTACTTC.

The chain couples TRBV25-1 to TRBJ2-2, with D perhaps matching TRBD1 (7 bases). The V and J ends lost 4 bases and 0 bases respectively, with 12 bases between them. The CDR3 is made up of 16 amino acids. Germline CDR1 and CDR2: MGHDK and SYGVNS. CDR3 bases: TGTGCCAGCAGTGGGGCGGGACAGTCGAACACCGGGGAGCTGTTTTTT. This gives the protein CASSGAGQSNTGELFF.

The chain links TRBV7-6 to TRBJ1-1; no definite D call. CDR3 length: 14 amino acids. CDR1 SGHVS and CDR2 FNYEAQ come from the germline V gene. V was shortened by 5 bases and J by 4 bases, with 14 bases between the two germline ends. CDR3 nucleotide sequence: TGTGCCAGCAGCCCTGAGCAGGCGGGCACTGAAGCTTTCTTT. It is translated as CASSPEQAGTEAFF.

The V and J genes are TRBV5-1 and TRBJ2-3; D possibly corresponds to TRBD2 (6 bases). Trimming took off 0 bases at V and 3 bases at J, with 11 bases between the two ends. The CDR3 has 15 amino acids. CDR1 is SGHRS and CDR2 is YFSETQ in the germline V gene. The CDR3 loop reads CASSLATGVTDTQYF. The CDR3 coding sequence is TGCGCCAGCAGCTTGGCTACGGGAGTGACAGATACGCAGTATTTT.

The chain couples TRBV7-2 to TRBJ2-1; no clear D. The length of the CDR3 is 14 residues. Germline loops: CDR1 SGHTA, CDR2 FQGNSA. The ends were cut back, 5 bases at V and 4 bases at J, with 12 bases in the middle. The CDR3 reads CASSLALNYNEQFF. The CDR3 DNA is TGTGCCAGCAGCCTGGCCCTAAATTACAATGAGCAGTTCTTC.

There are a few counts of this clone. The chain uses TRBV13 and TRBJ1-1, with a tentative D call TRBD1 (5 bases). Trimming removed 6 bases at V and 6 bases at J, with 11 bases between. CDR1 is PRHDT and CDR2 is FYEKMQ in the germline V gene (reference sequence). There are 12 residues in the CDR3. CDR3 loop: CASRKGSAEAFF. The CDR3, as DNA: TGTGCCAGCAGGAAGGGGAGCGCTGAAGCTTTCTTT. The full variable domain, completed using reference TRBV13 and TRBJ1-1, is AAGVIQSPRHLIKEKRETATLKCYPIPRHDTVYWYQQGPGQDPQFLISFYEKMQSDKGSIPDRFSAQQFSDYHSELNMSSLELGDSALYFCASRKGSAEAFFGQGTRLTVV.